The next 13 T cell receptor beta chains were all read from a single sample in a study of CXCR3-negative and CXCR3-positive naive CD8 T cells. Libraries were UMI-labeled 5' RACE TRB cDNA. TCRdb re-analyzed the 5' RACE reads; it lists each CDR3 protein once, without DNA. The table gives tens of thousands of distinct CDR3 sequences; the top ten clones make up roughly 10% of it. What was sequenced was memory CD8+ T cells from blood. These receptors were taken from a human donor in good health. Some clones in this sample may be carry-over from other donors' samples.

The rearrangement links TRBV24-1 to TRBJ2-1; TCRdb picks TRBD2, but there is no DNA to check that call. This CDR3 spans 14 amino acids. Germline V CDR1 and CDR2: KGHDR, SFDVKD. CDR3 protein: CATSDPSSRNEQFF.

The rearrangement joins TRBV2 to TRBJ2-6. The V gene's germline CDR1 is SNHLY and CDR2 FYNNEI. This CDR3 region has 15 residues. CDR3 residues: CASRGIRSGANVLTF.

The gene calls are TRBV4-3 and TRBJ2-2. The CDR3 is 13 residues long. Germline CDR1 is LGHNA and CDR2 is YSLEER. CDR3 region: CASSHSEIGELFF.

The chain links TRBV7-9 to TRBJ1-1. Germline V gene lookup returns CDR1 SEHNR and CDR2 FQNEAQ (reference sequence). The CDR3 extends over 13 amino acids. The CDR3 loop is CASSLVENTEAFF.

The V call is TRBV7-9, the J call TRBJ2-7; TCRdb gives TRBD2 as the D gene, but with no DNA this cannot be confirmed. The CDR3 covers 16 residues. Germline V gene lookup returns CDR1 SEHNR and CDR2 FQNEAQ (reference sequence). CDR3 region: CASSSGGTSGSHEQYF.

V and J are TRBV6-1 and TRBJ2-6. The germline V gene encodes CDR1 MNHNS and CDR2 SASEGT. This CDR3 comprises 17 residues. The CDR3 loop reads CASSEKGAGSGANVLTF.

This clonotype registers medium-sized by frequency. This chain joins TRBV15 and TRBJ2-7; TCRdb calls TRBD1, which cannot be checked without DNA. Germline V gene sequence: CDR1 LNHNV, CDR2 YYDKDF (reference sequence). The CDR3 is 18 residues long. Here the CDR3 reads CATSRDSNTGTASHEQYF.

The chain employs TRBV7-8 and TRBJ2-2; no DNA is available, so the TRBD1 call from TCRdb remains unchecked. Germline values: CDR1 SGHVS, CDR2 FQNEAQ. CDR3 size: 16 residues. CDR3: CASSSFDRENTGELFF.

The genes are TRBV14 and TRBJ1-6; TCRdb calls TRBD1, which cannot be checked without DNA. The CDR3 is 16 amino acids. The germline gives CDR1 SGHDN, CDR2 FVKESK. The CDR3 protein is CASSHRTGGLNSPLHF.

This chain connects TRBV29-1 to TRBJ2-2; as DNA is missing, the TRBD1 call by TCRdb cannot be tested. CDR1 is SQVTM and CDR2 is ANQGSEA in the germline V gene. The CDR3 loop spans 16 amino acids. The CDR3 spells CSVPKPDRGSAGELFF.

This chain connects TRBV6-4 to TRBJ2-1; TCRdb reports TRBD1, a call that lacks DNA to check it against. Germline V gives CDR1 MRHNA, CDR2 SNTAGT. CDR3 length: 12 residues. The CDR3: CASSEGVGEQFF.

The chain links TRBV20-1 to TRBJ2-1; the D call from TCRdb, TRBD1, cannot be confirmed without DNA. This CDR3 region has 14 residues. Germline V gene sequence: CDR1 DFQATT, CDR2 SNEGSKA (reference sequence). The CDR3 loop reads CSASGAGDWGEQFF.

This rearrangement joins TRBV5-1 to TRBJ2-2. The CDR3 length is 14 residues. Germline V lookup: CDR1 SGHRS, CDR2 YFSETQ. The CDR3 here is CASSLPLGTGELFF. The full variable domain, rest sourced from reference TRBV5-1 and TRBJ2-2, is KAGVTQTPRYLIKTRGQQVTLSCSPISGHRSVSWYQQTPGQGLQFLFEYFSETQRNKGNFPGRFSGRQFSNSRSEMNVSTLELGDSALYLCASSLPLGTGELFFGEGSRLTVL.